This passage covers 14 T cell receptor beta chains from one sample sequenced in a study of OX40 agonist ivuxolimab in advanced cancers. Repertoires were generated with immunoSEQ multiplex PCR, while TCRdb's copy carries only in-frame clones and drops some. The data contain 50,000 or so clones, 80% to 90% of them singletons. Sequencing was performed on CD4+ or CD8+ T cells sorted from blood, taken in a trial of the OX40 agonist ivuxolimab. These receptors were collected from an adult with an advanced solid tumor such as melanoma, head and neck, liver or kidney cancer.

This rearrangement joins TRBV7-8 to TRBJ2-2; 8 bases align to TRBD1. Germline CDR1 is SGHVS and CDR2 is FQNEAQ. This CDR3 comprises 15 residues. V shed 5 bases and J 5 bases; nucleotides not matched to a gene: 7. The CDR3 region is CASSPLQGGTGELFF. CDR3 nucleotides: TGTGCCAGCAGCCCTTTACAGGGGGGAACCGGGGAGCTGTTTTTT.

The J gene is TRBJ1-2, the V gene TRBV9; maybe TRBD1 (5 bases). Germline V lookup: CDR1 SGDLS, CDR2 YYNGEE. CDR3 length: 13 amino acids. Trimming cost V 3 bases and J 8 bases, with 14 bases left between them. The CDR3: CASSETDTGGYTF. CDR3 DNA sequence: TGTGCCAGCAGCGAGACGGACACCGGCGGCTACACCTTC.

The rearrangement uses TRBV6-5 and TRBJ1-2; perhaps TRBD1 as D (5 bases). The CDR3 is 11 amino acids. The germline gives CDR1 MNHEY, CDR2 SVGAGI. Trimming took off 6 bases at V and 4 bases at J, with 6 bases between the two ends. The CDR3 reads CASSDSYGYTF. DNA for the CDR3: TGTGCCAGCAGCGACAGCTATGGCTACACCTTC.

The chain links TRBV4-1 to TRBJ2-7, with D possibly TRBD1 on 6 matching bases. The V gene's germline CDR1 is MGHRA and CDR2 YSYEKL. V shed 3 bases and J shed 3 bases, with 15 bases lying between them. CDR3 size: 15 residues. The CDR3 DNA reads as TGCGCCAGCAGCCATATACAGGGTAACGACTACGAGCAGTACTTC. It is translated as CASSHIQGNDYEQYF.

The rearrangement uses TRBV18 and TRBJ1-1; TRBD1 might be the D (5 bases). The V end was cut by 8 bases, the J end by 5 bases, with 15 bases between. The CDR3 length is 13 residues. CDR1 is KGHSH, CDR2 LQKENI, per germline. CDR3 coding DNA: TGTGCCAGCCTCAGGGAAGAGGGGACTGAAGCTTTCTTT. Translated: CASLREEGTEAFF.

This clone was counted once. J is TRBJ2-2 and V is TRBV2, with 8 positions matching TRBD1. CDR3 size: 15 residues. The V gene end was trimmed by 4 bases and the J gene end by 6 bases; junction bases not matched to a gene: 7. CDR1 and CDR2 (germline): SNHLY, FYNNEI. In DNA form, the CDR3 reads TGTGCCAGCAGTGCAGACAGGGGTTGGGCCGGGGAGCTGTTTTTT. Protein product: CASSADRGWAGELFF.

The genes are TRBV7-2 and TRBJ2-1, with 7 bases identical to TRBD2. Unmatched junction bases numbered 5, after V lost 2 bases and J lost 4 bases. Per the germline V gene, CDR1 is SGHTA and CDR2 is FQGNSA. The CDR3 runs to 15 residues. The CDR3 loop is CASSLYGGRYNEQFF. As DNA, the CDR3 is TGTGCCAGCAGCTTATACGGGGGGAGGTACAATGAGCAGTTCTTC. Using reference TRBV7-2 and TRBJ2-1 for the parts outside the CDR3, the full variable domain is GAGVSQSPSNKVTEKGKDVELRCDPISGHTALYWYRQSLGQGLEFLIYFQGNSAPDKSGLPSDRFSAERTGGSVSTLTIQRTQQEDSAVYLCASSLYGGRYNEQFFGPGTRLTVL.

In this sample, this clone turned up once. The chain uses TRBV28 and TRBJ2-1, with TRBD1 matching 8 bases. J gave up 15 bases and V 5 bases, and 15 bases lay outside the gene matches. The CDR3 totals 14 residues. Per the germline V gene, CDR1 is MDHEN and CDR2 is SYDVKM. DNA of the CDR3: TGTGCCAGCAGTCCGAGACAGGGGCTACGACGGCGGTTCTTC. It is translated as CASSPRQGLRRRFF.

The chain recombines TRBV19 with TRBJ2-1, with D unclear. Germline V gives CDR1 LNHDA, CDR2 SQIVND (reference sequence). This CDR3 has 16 amino acids. The ends were cut back, 4 bases at V and 5 bases at J, with 18 bases in the middle. The DNA for the CDR3 is TGTGCCAGTAGTAGGTATCCGGAGCTCCGGGACAATGAGCAGTTCTTC. This sequence encodes CASSRYPELRDNEQFF.

The chain couples TRBV6-6 to TRBJ2-7, with 9 bases lining up with TRBD2. J gave up 5 bases and V 7 bases, and 9 bases lay outside the gene matches. The CDR3 has 14 residues. Germline values: CDR1 MNHNY, CDR2 SVGAGI (reference sequence). The CDR3 loop is CASINRGGANEQYF. CDR3 nucleotides: TGTGCCAGCATCAATCGCGGGGGGGCGAACGAGCAGTACTTC.

The rearrangement joins TRBV5-1 to TRBJ1-6; 8 nucleotides align to TRBD1. Trimming at V came to 0 bases and at J to 9 bases, leaving 8 bases not matched to a gene. CDR1 SGHRS and CDR2 YFSETQ come from the germline V gene. This CDR3 has 16 residues. The CDR3 DNA reads TGCGCCAGCAGCTTGGATTTGGACAGGGAGAGTTCACCCCTCCACTTT. Encoded protein: CASSLDLDRESSPLHF.

The genes are TRBV10-3 and TRBJ1-1; D is possibly TRBD1 (5 bases). Germline-derived CDR1 and CDR2 are ENHRY and SYGVKD. This CDR3 comprises 13 residues. The V gene lost 4 bases and the J gene lost 6 bases, with 12 bases spanning the gap. DNA of the CDR3: TGTGCCATCAGTGGGGGGGACGGTTCTGAAGCTTTCTTT. Protein product: CAISGGDGSEAFF.

This clone occurred a few times. V usage is TRBV2 and J usage is TRBJ2-2; D is ambiguous. Germline CDR1 reads SNHLY; CDR2 reads FYNNEI. The CDR3 consists of 11 residues. V lost 7 bases and J 6 bases, leaving 6 bases between the germline ends. CDR3 sequence (DNA): TGTGCCAGCAAGCAGTCCGGGGAGCTGTTTTTT. This gives the protein CASKQSGELFF. The full variable domain, rest sourced from reference TRBV2 and TRBJ2-2, is EPEVTQTPSHQVTQMGQEVILRCVPISNHLYFYWYRQILGQKVEFLVSFYNNEISEKSEIFDDQFSVERPDGSNFTLKIRSTKLEDSAMYFCASKQSGELFFGEGSRLTVL.

The chain combines TRBV5-4 with TRBJ1-6, with D unclear. The V gene's germline CDR1 is SGHNT and CDR2 YYREEE (reference sequence). V was trimmed by 4 bases and J by 0 bases, leaving 14 bases between them. This CDR3 comprises 17 residues. The CDR3 DNA reads as TGTGCCAGCAGCGATACAGTTTTGAGCTCCTATAATTCACCCCTCCACTTT. It is translated as CASSDTVLSSYNSPLHF.